Below are 13 T cell receptor beta chains sequenced from a single sample in a study of monozygotic twins with inflammatory bowel disease. TCRdb reprocessed the 5' RACE reads and keeps a single row for each CDR3 protein, giving no DNA. The specimen's table records hundreds of thousands of distinct CDR3 sequences. The source material was blood. The receptor source for this set is a human donor with ulcerative colitis or Crohn's disease, or a healthy co-twin of an affected twin (not recorded which).

The CDR3: CASSPSLNEQYF. The chain joins TRBV12-3 or TRBV12-4 to TRBJ2-7. The length of the CDR3 is 12 residues.

The chain combines TRBV7-3 with TRBJ2-3. This CDR3 has 13 amino acids. Germline V gene sequence: CDR1 SGHTA, CDR2 FQGTGA. This CDR3 reads CASSVSYTDTQYF.

This rearrangement joins TRBV7-2 to TRBJ2-2; TCRdb gives TRBD1 as the D gene, but with no DNA this cannot be confirmed. The CDR3 extends over 15 amino acids. Germline lookup yields CDR1 SGHTA and CDR2 FQGNSA. CDR3 loop: CASSFKQVDTGELFF.

This sequence joins TRBV5-1 and TRBJ2-7; the TRBD1 assignment by TCRdb is unverifiable without DNA. Germline V lookup: CDR1 SGHRS, CDR2 YFSETQ. This CDR3 is 15 amino acids long. The chain's CDR3 is CASSLSSRTGGEQYF.

CDR3 amino acids: CSARQGAKNYGYTF. This chain uses TRBV20-1 with TRBJ1-2; no DNA is available, so the TRBD1 call from TCRdb remains unchecked. The CDR3 contains 14 residues. The V gene's germline CDR1 is DFQATT and CDR2 SNEGSKA (reference sequence).

The chain recombines TRBV7-2 with TRBJ2-2. CDR1 and CDR2 (germline): SGHTA, FQGNSA. The CDR3 is made up of 13 amino acids. CDR3 amino acids: CASSLDNTGELFF.

The chain is built from TRBV5-6 and TRBJ1-5; TCRdb calls TRBD1, which cannot be checked without DNA. The CDR3 length is 15 residues. The V gene's germline CDR1 is SGHDT and CDR2 YYEEEE. The CDR3 region is CASSLRQSGNQPQHF.

This chain uses TRBV15 with TRBJ2-7; the D call of TRBD2 rests on TCRdb alone, since no DNA is present to check it. CDR1 and CDR2 from the germline V gene are LNHNV and YYDKDF (reference sequence). CDR3 length: 14 residues. The CDR3 sequence is CATSREAGTYEQYF. Together with reference TRBV15 and TRBJ2-7, the CDR3 gives the full variable domain: DAMVIQNPRYQVTQFGKPVTLSCSQTLNHNVMYWYQQKSSQAPKLLFHYYDKDFNNEADTPDNFQSRRPNTSFCFLDIRSPGLGDTAMYLCATSREAGTYEQYFGPGTRLTVT.

This sequence joins TRBV21-1 and TRBJ2-2; no DNA is available, so the TRBD1 call from TCRdb remains unchecked. TRBV21-1 is labeled a pseudogene. This CDR3 comprises 18 residues. The CDR3 protein is CASSKVPARVGVIGELFF.

The V gene is TRBV2, the J gene TRBJ2-7. The CDR3 spans 12 residues. Germline V lookup: CDR1 SNHLY, CDR2 FYNNEI. The CDR3 protein is CASSQTYYEQYF.

V usage is TRBV10-3 and J usage is TRBJ2-6; the TCRdb D gene call, TRBD1, has no DNA to confirm it. The CDR3 sequence is 13 residues long. The germline V gene encodes CDR1 ENHRY and CDR2 SYGVKD. CDR3 residues: CATGGSGANVLTF.

The V gene is TRBV3-1, the J gene TRBJ2-7; TCRdb names TRBD2, which stays unverified in the absence of DNA. Looked up from germline, CDR1 is LGHDT and CDR2 is YNNKEL (reference sequence). The CDR3 extends over 14 amino acids. The CDR3 loop reads CASSRLALSYEQYF.

V is TRBV18 and J is TRBJ1-5; there is no DNA to check the TCRdb D call of TRBD1. The V gene's germline CDR1 is KGHSH and CDR2 LQKENI. This CDR3 is 17 amino acids long. The CDR3 reads CASSPDRGTVSNQPQHF.